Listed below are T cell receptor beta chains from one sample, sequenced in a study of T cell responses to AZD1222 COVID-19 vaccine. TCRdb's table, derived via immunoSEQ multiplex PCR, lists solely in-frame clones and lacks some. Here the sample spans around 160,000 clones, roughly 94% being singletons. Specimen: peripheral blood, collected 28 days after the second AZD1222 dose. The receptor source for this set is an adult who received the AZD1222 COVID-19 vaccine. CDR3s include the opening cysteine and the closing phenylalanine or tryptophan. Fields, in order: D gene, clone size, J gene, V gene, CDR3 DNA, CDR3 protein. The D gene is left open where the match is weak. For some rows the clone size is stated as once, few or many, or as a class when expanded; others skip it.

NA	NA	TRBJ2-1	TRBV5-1	TGCGCCAGCAGCTTGGTAGATTTCGGGACGGGGTATCCTGAGCAGTTCTTC	CASSLVDFGTGYPEQFF
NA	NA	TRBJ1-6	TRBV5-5	TGTGCCAGCAGCCTGGGACCCGAGGCCTCACCCCTCCACTTT	CASSLGPEASPLHF
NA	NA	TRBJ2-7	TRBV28	TGTGCCAGCAGTTTGAGGGGAGGGGGCTACCCCTACGAGCAGTACTTC	CASSLRGGGYPYEQYF
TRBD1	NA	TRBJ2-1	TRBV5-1	TGCGCCAGCAGCCCGGGACAGCAATACAATGAGCAGTTCTTC	CASSPGQQYNEQFF
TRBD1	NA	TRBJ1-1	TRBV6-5	TGTGCCAGCAGCTCCAAAGGGACAGGGGAAACTGAAGCTTTCTTT	CASSSKGTGETEAFF
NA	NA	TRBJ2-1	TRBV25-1	TGTGCCAGCAGTGAATGGGGTGGGGACTACAATGAGCAGTTCTTC	CASSEWGGDYNEQFF
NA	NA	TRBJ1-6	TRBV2	TGTGCCAGCAGTGTACAGGGAGGTGGTTCACCCCTCCACTTT	CASSVQGGGSPLHF
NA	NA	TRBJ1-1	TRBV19	TGTGCCAGTAGTAAGGCAGGGGTATCTGAAGCTTTCTTT	CASSKAGVSEAFF
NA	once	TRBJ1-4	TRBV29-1	TGCAGCGTCGATGAGGGGTCAACTAATGAAAAACTGTTTTTT	CSVDEGSTNEKLFF
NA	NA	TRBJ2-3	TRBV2	TGTGCCAGCAGAGCCCGGGACCTAGGGGAGTATTTT	CASRARDLGEYF
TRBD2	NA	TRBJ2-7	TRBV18	TGTGCCAGCTCACCGTGGGAGGTAGCGGGCACGGAGCAGTACTTC	CASSPWEVAGTEQYF
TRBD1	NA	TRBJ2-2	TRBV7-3	TGTGCCAGCAGCTTAACGACAGGGGGCACCGGGGAGCTGTTTTTT	CASSLTTGGTGELFF
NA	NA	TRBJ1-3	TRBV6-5	TGTGCCAGCAGTTACTCGGACATCTCTGGAAACACCATATATTTT	CASSYSDISGNTIYF
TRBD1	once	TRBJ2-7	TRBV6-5	TGTGCCAGCAGTTACTCGGGACAGGGGGCGCCTTACGAGCAGTACTTC	CASSYSGQGAPYEQYF
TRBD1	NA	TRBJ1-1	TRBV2	TGTGCCAGCAGTGAATTCAGGGGGCCTGTGGACACTGAAGCTTTCTTT	CASSEFRGPVDTEAFF
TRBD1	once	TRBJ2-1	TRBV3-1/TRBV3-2	TGTGCCAGCAGCCAAGGGGGACAGGGGCTGTGGAATGAGCAGTTCTTC	CASSQGGQGLWNEQFF